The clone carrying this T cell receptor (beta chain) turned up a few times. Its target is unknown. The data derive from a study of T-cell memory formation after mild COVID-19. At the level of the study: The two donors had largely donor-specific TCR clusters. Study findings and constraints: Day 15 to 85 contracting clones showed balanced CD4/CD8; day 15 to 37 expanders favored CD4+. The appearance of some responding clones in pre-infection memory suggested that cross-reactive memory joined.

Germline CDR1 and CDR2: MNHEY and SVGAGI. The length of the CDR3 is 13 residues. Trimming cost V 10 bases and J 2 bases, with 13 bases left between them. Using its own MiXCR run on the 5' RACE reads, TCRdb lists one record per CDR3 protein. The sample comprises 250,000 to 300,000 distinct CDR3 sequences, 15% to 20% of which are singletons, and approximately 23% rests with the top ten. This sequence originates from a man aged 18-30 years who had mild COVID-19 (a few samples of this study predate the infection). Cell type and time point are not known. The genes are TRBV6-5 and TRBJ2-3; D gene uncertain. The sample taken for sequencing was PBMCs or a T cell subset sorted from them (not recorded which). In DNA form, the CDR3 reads TGTGCCACCCAGACCCCCCTCACAGATACGCAGTATTTT. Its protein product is CATQTPLTDTQYF.